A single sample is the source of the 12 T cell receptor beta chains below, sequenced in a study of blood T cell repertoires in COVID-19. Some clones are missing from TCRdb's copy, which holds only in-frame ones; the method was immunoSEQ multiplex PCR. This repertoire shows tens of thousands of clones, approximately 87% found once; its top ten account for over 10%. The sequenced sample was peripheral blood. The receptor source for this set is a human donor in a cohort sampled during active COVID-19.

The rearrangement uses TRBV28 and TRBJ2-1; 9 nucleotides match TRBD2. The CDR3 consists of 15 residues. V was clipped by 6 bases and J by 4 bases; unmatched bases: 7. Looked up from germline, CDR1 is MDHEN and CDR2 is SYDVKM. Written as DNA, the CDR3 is TGTGCCAGCAGCCTCCAGCGGGGGGCGTACAATGAGCAGTTCTTC. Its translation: CASSLQRGAYNEQFF.

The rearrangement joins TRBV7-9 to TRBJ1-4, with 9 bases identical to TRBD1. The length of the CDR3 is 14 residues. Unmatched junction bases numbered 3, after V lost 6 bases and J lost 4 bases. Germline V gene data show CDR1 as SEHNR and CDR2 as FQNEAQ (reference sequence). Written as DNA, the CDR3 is TGTGCCAGCAGGTTGGACAGGGGTAATGAAAAACTGTTTTTT. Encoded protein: CASRLDRGNEKLFF. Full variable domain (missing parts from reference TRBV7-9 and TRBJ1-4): DTGVSQNPRHKITKRGQNVTFRCDPISEHNRLYWYRQTLGQGPEFLTYFQNEAQLEKSRLLSDRFSAERPKGSFSTLEIQRTEQGDSAMYLCASRLDRGNEKLFFGSGTQLSVL.

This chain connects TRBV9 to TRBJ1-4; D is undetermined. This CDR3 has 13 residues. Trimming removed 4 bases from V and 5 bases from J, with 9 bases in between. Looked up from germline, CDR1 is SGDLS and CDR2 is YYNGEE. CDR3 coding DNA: TGTGCCAGCAGCACTCGTCCCAATGAAAAACTGTTTTTT. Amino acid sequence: CASSTRPNEKLFF.

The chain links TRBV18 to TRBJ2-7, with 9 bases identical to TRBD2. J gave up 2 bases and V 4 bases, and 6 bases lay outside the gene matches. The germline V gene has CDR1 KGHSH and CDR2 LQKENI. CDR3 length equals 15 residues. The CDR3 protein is CASSRPSGAPYEQYF. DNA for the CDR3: TGTGCCAGCTCACGACCTAGCGGGGCCCCCTACGAGCAGTACTTC.

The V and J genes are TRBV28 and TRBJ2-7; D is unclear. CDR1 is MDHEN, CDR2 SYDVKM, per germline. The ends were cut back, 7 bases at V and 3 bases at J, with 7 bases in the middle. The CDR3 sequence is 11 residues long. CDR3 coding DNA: TGTGCCAGCACCACTAACTACGAGCAGTACTTC. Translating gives CASTTNYEQYF.

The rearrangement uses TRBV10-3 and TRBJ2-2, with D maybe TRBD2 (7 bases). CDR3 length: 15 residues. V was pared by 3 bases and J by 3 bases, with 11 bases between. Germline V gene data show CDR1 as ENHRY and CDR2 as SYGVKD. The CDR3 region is CAISEGGADTGELFF. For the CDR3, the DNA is TGTGCCATCAGTGAAGGGGGGGCTGACACCGGGGAGCTGTTTTTT.

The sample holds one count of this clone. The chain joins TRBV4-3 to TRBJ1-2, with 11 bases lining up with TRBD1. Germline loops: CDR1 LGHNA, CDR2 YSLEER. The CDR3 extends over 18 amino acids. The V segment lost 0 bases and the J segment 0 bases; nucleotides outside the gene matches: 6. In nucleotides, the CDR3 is TGCGCCAGCAGCCAAGAGACCGGGACAGGGGGTGCTAACTATGGCTACACCTTC. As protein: CASSQETGTGGANYGYTF.

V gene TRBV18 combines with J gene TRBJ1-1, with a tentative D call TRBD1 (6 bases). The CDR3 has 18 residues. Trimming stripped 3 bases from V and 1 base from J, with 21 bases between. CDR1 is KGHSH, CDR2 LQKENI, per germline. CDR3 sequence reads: CASSPSGGLLGWNTEAFF. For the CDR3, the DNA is TGTGCCAGCTCACCCAGCGGGGGGCTCTTAGGTTGGAACACTGAAGCTTTCTTT.

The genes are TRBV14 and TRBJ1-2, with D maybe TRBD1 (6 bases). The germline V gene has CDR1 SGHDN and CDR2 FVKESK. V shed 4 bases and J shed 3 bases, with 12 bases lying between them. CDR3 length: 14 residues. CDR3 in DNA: TGTGCCAGCAGCCCCAGGGGCTATGACTATGGCTACACCTTC. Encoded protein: CASSPRGYDYGYTF.

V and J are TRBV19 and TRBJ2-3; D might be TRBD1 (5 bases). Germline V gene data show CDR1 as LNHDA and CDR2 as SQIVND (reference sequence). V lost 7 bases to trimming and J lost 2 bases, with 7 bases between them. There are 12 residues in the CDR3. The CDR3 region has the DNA TGTGCCAGTAAGGGGAACACAGATACGCAGTATTTT. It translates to CASKGNTDTQYF. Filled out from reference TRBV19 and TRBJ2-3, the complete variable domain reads DGGITQSPKYLFRKEGQNVTLSCEQNLNHDAMYWYRQDPGQGLRLIYYSQIVNDFQKGDIAEGYSVSREKKESFPLTVTSAQKNPTAFYLCASKGNTDTQYFGPGTRLTVL.

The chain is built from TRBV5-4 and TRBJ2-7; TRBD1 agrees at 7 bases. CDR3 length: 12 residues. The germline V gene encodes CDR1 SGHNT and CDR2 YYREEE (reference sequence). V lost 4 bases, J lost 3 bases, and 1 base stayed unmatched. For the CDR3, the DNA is TGTGCCAGCAGCCGACAGGGCTACGAGCAGTACTTC. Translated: CASSRQGYEQYF.

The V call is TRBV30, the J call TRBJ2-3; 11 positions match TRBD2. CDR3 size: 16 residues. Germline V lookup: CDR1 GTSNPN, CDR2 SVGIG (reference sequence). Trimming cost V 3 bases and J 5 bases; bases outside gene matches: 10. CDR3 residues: CAWRDIAGGPGDTQYF. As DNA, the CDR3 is TGTGCCTGGAGAGATATAGCGGGGGGGCCTGGAGATACGCAGTATTTT.